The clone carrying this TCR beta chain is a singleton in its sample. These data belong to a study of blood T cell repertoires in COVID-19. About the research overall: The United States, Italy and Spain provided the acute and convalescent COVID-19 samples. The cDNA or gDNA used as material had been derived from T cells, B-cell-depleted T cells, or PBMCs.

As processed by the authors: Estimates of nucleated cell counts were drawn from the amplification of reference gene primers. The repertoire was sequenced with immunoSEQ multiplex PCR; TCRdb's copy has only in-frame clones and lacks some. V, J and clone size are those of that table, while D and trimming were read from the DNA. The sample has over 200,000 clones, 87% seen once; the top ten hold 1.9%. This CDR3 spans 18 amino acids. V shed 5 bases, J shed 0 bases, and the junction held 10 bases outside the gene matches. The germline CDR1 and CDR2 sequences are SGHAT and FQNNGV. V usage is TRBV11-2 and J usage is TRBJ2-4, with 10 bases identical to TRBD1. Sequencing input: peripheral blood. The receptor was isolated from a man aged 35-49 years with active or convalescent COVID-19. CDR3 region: CASSRTSGTGVAKNIQYF. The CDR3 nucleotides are TGTGCCAGCAGCCGCACTTCCGGGACAGGGGTAGCCAAAAACATTCAGTACTTC.